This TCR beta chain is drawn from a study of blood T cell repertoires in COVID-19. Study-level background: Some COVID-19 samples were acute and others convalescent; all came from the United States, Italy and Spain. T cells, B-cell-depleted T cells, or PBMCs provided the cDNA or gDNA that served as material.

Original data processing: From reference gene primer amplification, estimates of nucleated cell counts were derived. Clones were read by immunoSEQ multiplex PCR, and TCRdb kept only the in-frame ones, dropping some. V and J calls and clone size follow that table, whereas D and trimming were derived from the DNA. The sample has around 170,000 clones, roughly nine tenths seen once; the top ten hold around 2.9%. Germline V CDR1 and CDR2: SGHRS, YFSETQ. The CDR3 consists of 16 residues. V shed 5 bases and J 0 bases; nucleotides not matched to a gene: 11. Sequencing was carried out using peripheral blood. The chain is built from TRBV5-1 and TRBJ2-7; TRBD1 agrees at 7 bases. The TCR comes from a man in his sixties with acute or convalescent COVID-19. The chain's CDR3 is CASRRNPGQSSYEQYF. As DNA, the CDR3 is TGCGCCAGCAGAAGAAATCCGGGACAGAGCTCCTACGAGCAGTACTTC. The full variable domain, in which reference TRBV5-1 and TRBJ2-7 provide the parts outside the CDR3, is KAGVTQTPRYLIKTRGQQVTLSCSPISGHRSVSWYQQTPGQGLQFLFEYFSETQRNKGNFPGRFSGRQFSNSRSEMNVSTLELGDSALYLCASRRNPGQSSYEQYFGPGTRLTVT.